What follows are 22 T cell receptor beta chains derived from one specimen sequenced in a study of blood T cell repertoires in COVID-19. Sequenced by immunoSEQ multiplex PCR; TCRdb stores in-frame clones only, minus some. The repertoire includes about 210,000 clones, roughly 83% of them detected once, and 5% to 7% sits in the top ten. The sample taken for sequencing was PBMCs or T cells enriched from blood (not recorded which). The receptors originated from a man aged 40-55 years with acute COVID-19.

This chain connects TRBV7-2 to TRBJ1-1; D unresolved. Germline lookup yields CDR1 SGHTA and CDR2 FQGNSA. V lost 3 bases and J 5 bases, leaving 10 bases between the germline ends. CDR3 length: 13 amino acids. The CDR3 reads CASSFNTGTEAFF. The CDR3 nucleotides are TGTGCCAGCAGCTTTAATACGGGAACTGAAGCTTTCTTT.

This clone appeared once. V and J are TRBV19 and TRBJ2-4, with TRBD1 matching over 10 bases. Germline V CDR1 and CDR2: LNHDA, SQIVND (reference sequence). V trimming: 3 bases; J trimming: 8 bases; junction bases outside the gene matches: 10. The CDR3 contains 16 residues. CDR3 loop: CASSMGLGTGADIQYF. CDR3 sequence (DNA): TGTGCCAGTAGTATGGGTCTCGGGACAGGGGCGGACATTCAGTACTTC.

V is TRBV5-6 and J is TRBJ1-4; 7 nucleotides agree with TRBD1. The germline CDR1 and CDR2 sequences are SGHDT and YYEEEE. The CDR3 covers 16 residues. The junction had 9 bases not matched to a gene; V was cut back by 3 bases and J by 4 bases. The CDR3 DNA is TGTGCCAGCAGCTCCAGGGACAGCCCTTATAATGAAAAACTGTTTTTT. Amino acid sequence: CASSSRDSPYNEKLFF. Drawing the rest from reference TRBV5-6 and TRBJ1-4, the complete variable domain is DAGVTQSPTHLIKTRGQQVTLRCSPKSGHDTVSWYQQALGQGPQFIFQYYEEEERQRGNFPDRFSGHQFPNYSSELNVNALLLGDSALYLCASSSRDSPYNEKLFFGSGTQLSVL.

The rearrangement links TRBV4-3 to TRBJ1-6, with no clear D. V lost 1 base and J 7 bases, leaving 11 bases between the germline ends. Germline CDR1 LGHNA, CDR2 YSLEER. This CDR3 contains 15 residues. The CDR3 here is CASSQGNRLNSPLHF. The DNA for the CDR3 is TGCGCCAGCAGCCAAGGGAACAGATTAAATTCACCCCTCCACTTT.

The CDR3 region is CASISGTGDNQPQHF. The DNA for the CDR3 is TGTGCCAGTATATCCGGGACAGGGGACAATCAGCCCCAGCATTTT. The rearrangement joins TRBV19 to TRBJ1-5; 10 positions agree with TRBD1. V was pared by 7 bases and J by 3 bases, with 6 bases of the junction left unmatched. From germline, CDR1 is LNHDA and CDR2 SQIVND (reference sequence). This CDR3 contains 15 residues.

The rearrangement uses TRBV2 and TRBJ2-2, with 8 positions matching TRBD2. J gave up 6 bases and V 7 bases, and 4 bases lay outside the gene matches. Germline CDR1 is SNHLY and CDR2 is FYNNEI. CDR3 length: 13 residues. This CDR3 is CASTGLGPGELFF. The DNA for the CDR3 is TGTGCCAGCACGGGACTAGGGCCCGGGGAGCTGTTTTTT.

The genes are TRBV29-1 and TRBJ1-1; D not certain. Trimming left V 3 bases short and J 2 bases short, with 13 bases between. CDR3 length equals 14 residues. The germline V gene has CDR1 SQVTM and CDR2 ANQGSEA. The CDR3 reads CSVDLRGINTEAFF. As DNA, the CDR3 is TGCAGCGTTGATTTGCGGGGAATAAACACTGAAGCTTTCTTT. The full variable domain, rest sourced from reference TRBV29-1 and TRBJ1-1, is SAVISQKPSRDICQRGTSLTIQCQVDSQVTMMFWYRQQPGQSLTLIATANQGSEATYESGFVIDKFPISRPNLTFSTLTVSNMSPEDSSIYLCSVDLRGINTEAFFGQGTRLTVV.

The chain recombines TRBV24-1 with TRBJ2-3, with D tentatively TRBD2 (5 bases). The V end lost 5 bases, the J end lost 1 base, and 12 bases lay between the germline ends. The length of the CDR3 is 15 residues. Germline CDR1 is KGHDR and CDR2 is SFDVKD. CDR3 nucleotides: TGTGCCACCAGTGTGGCAGCGGCTCGCACAGATACGCAGTATTTT. This encodes CATSVAAARTDTQYF.

In its sample, this clone was seen a few times. V is TRBV19 and J is TRBJ1-2, with D possibly matching TRBD1 (5 bases). Germline-derived CDR1 and CDR2 are LNHDA and SQIVND (reference sequence). This CDR3 has 13 amino acids. Between the trimmed V and J ends, which lost 4 bases and 4 bases, there was a span of 10 bases. As DNA, the CDR3 is TGTGCCAGTAGTAGGGGCGGCTCCTATGGCTACACCTTC. This gives the protein CASSRGGSYGYTF.

CDR3 region: CASSSTLAGSSKNIQYF. The CDR3 bases are TGTGCCAGCAGTTCCACACTAGCGGGGTCCTCCAAAAACATTCAGTACTTC. The V and J genes are TRBV27 and TRBJ2-4; 10 nucleotides align to TRBD2. Germline V lookup: CDR1 MNHEY, CDR2 SMNVEV (reference sequence). Trimming cost V 4 bases and J 2 bases; bases outside gene matches: 8. The CDR3 consists of 17 residues.

The chain carries TRBV9 and TRBJ1-1, with D unresolved. The CDR3 runs to 15 residues. The V end was cut by 4 bases, the J end by 4 bases, with 17 bases between. Germline V gives CDR1 SGDLS, CDR2 YYNGEE. The CDR3, as DNA: TGTGCCAGCAGCATTGTACGGGGATTTTCCACTGAAGCTTTCTTT. It codes for CASSIVRGFSTEAFF.

The chain is built from TRBV4-1 and TRBJ1-2, with 9 nucleotides matching TRBD1. The germline CDR1 and CDR2 sequences are MGHRA and YSYEKL. The V and J ends lost 4 bases and 3 bases, in that order; junction bases with no gene match: 3. This CDR3 has 14 residues. The CDR3: CASSRTGADYGYTF. In DNA, the CDR3 is TGCGCCAGCAGCCGGACAGGGGCTGACTATGGCTACACCTTC.

The chain couples TRBV30 to TRBJ1-5; 9 nucleotides line up with TRBD1. CDR1 is GTSNPN and CDR2 is SVGIG in the germline V gene (reference sequence). The length of the CDR3 is 17 residues. The V segment lost 1 base and the J segment 6 bases; nucleotides outside the gene matches: 13. The CDR3 nucleotides are TGTGCCTGGAGTGCCCGACGACCGGGACAGGGAAGTCAGCCCCAGCATTTT. It is translated as CAWSARRPGQGSQPQHF. The whole variable domain, filled in from reference TRBV30 and TRBJ1-5, reads SQTIHQWPATLVQPVGSPLSLECTVEGTSNPNLYWYRQAAGRGLQLLFYSVGIGQISSEVPQNLSASRPQDRQFILSSKKLLLSDSGFYLCAWSARRPGQGSQPQHFGDGTRLSIL.

The chain couples TRBV6-6 to TRBJ1-3; no reliable D call. The CDR3 totals 18 residues. The V end was cut by 5 bases, the J end by 4 bases, with 24 bases between. Germline V gene sequence: CDR1 MNHNY, CDR2 SVGAGI (reference sequence). The CDR3 protein is CASSPNDRGGIVGNTIYF. The CDR3 region has the DNA TGTGCCAGCAGTCCGAACGATCGAGGCGGGATAGTCGGAAACACCATATATTTT.

This clone was counted between two and nine times. The CDR3 reads CASSFSMEKNQPQHF. The DNA for the CDR3 is TGTGCCAGCAGCTTTTCTATGGAGAAGAATCAGCCCCAGCATTTT. V is TRBV7-9 and J is TRBJ1-5; no definite D call. Germline CDR1 SEHNR, CDR2 FQNEAQ (reference sequence). The CDR3 runs to 15 residues. The V end was cut by 3 bases, the J end by 4 bases, with 13 bases between.

This clone appeared a single time. The chain combines TRBV7-9 with TRBJ2-5, with a possible D match to TRBD2 (5 bases). Deletions cut 11 bases from V and 5 bases from J, with 18 bases between. Germline V CDR1 and CDR2: SEHNR, FQNEAQ (reference sequence). This CDR3 region has 13 residues. CDR3 sequence reads: CASRRGGGETQYF. CDR3 bases: TGTGCCTCGCGCCGCGGAGGCGGGGAGACCCAGTACTTC.

The rearrangement links TRBV6-5 to TRBJ2-3; 7 positions match TRBD2. V was pared by 2 bases and J by 5 bases, with 4 bases of the junction left unmatched. CDR3 size: 14 residues. From germline, CDR1 is MNHEY and CDR2 SVGAGI. The chain's CDR3 is CASSYSGVGDTQYF. CDR3 in DNA: TGTGCCAGCAGTTACAGCGGGGTAGGAGATACGCAGTATTTT.

The rearrangement joins TRBV15 to TRBJ1-2; no definite D call. V lost 0 bases, J lost 3 bases, and 11 bases lay in between. Per the germline V gene, CDR1 is LNHNV and CDR2 is YYDKDF (reference sequence). There are 15 residues in the CDR3. CDR3 nucleotide sequence: TGTGCCACCAGCAGAGATCGGGGTACATACTATGGCTACACCTTC. As protein: CATSRDRGTYYGYTF.

J is TRBJ2-5 and V is TRBV6-5; possible D gene TRBD1, 6 bases. Germline V gives CDR1 MNHEY, CDR2 SVGAGI. This CDR3 comprises 13 residues. V lost 7 bases to trimming and J lost 2 bases, with 11 bases between them. The CDR3 spells CASTRTVQETQYF. CDR3 bases: TGTGCCAGCACCCGGACAGTACAAGAGACCCAGTACTTC.

This chain links TRBV11-3 with TRBJ2-5, with a possible D match to TRBD2 (6 bases). The V end was cut by 1 base, the J end by 2 bases, with 11 bases between. CDR3 length: 15 amino acids. CDR1 and CDR2 (germline): SGHNT, YENEEA. CDR3 sequence reads: CASSLVGGTQETQYF. In DNA form, the CDR3 reads TGTGCCAGCAGCTTAGTTGGGGGGACTCAAGAGACCCAGTACTTC.

This rearrangement joins TRBV4-2 to TRBJ1-2; no firm D call. There are 15 residues in the CDR3. Looked up from germline, CDR1 is LGHNA and CDR2 is YNFKEQ. Trimming shortened V by 0 bases and J by 5 bases, and 13 bases separated the two germline ends. CDR3 amino acids: CASSQELTELYGYTF. CDR3 nucleotide sequence: TGTGCCAGCAGCCAAGAGCTAACAGAGCTATATGGCTACACCTTC.

This clone was observed once. J is TRBJ1-1 and V is TRBV29-1, with 9 bases identical to TRBD1. There are 14 residues in the CDR3. The germline V gene encodes CDR1 SQVTM and CDR2 ANQGSEA. J was trimmed by 5 bases and V by 5 bases; bases with no gene match: 9. DNA for the CDR3: TGCAGCGTTTGGACAGGGGTGGGAGTAACTGAAGCTTTCTTT. It is translated as CSVWTGVGVTEAFF.